Described below is a single TCR beta chain sequence and its context. Its antigen is still unknown. The record originates from a study of cytomegalovirus exposure and HLA in healthy donors. Study-wide results and caveats: Accounts indicate the classifier identified cytomegalovirus status with strong specificity and sensitivity.

The trim removed 0 bases at V and 3 bases at J, leaving 8 bases unmatched. This CDR3 spans 17 amino acids. Germline V gene sequence: CDR1 SGHAT, CDR2 FQNNGV. Sequencing used immunoSEQ multiplex PCR; TCRdb keeps in-frame clones, though not all of them. The data contain 100,000 to 150,000 clones, approximately 85% of them singletons. The sequenced material came from PBMCs. This sequence originates from a man between 18 and 29 years old in good health and CMV-seronegative. The chain recombines TRBV11-2 with TRBJ2-1; 7 nucleotides agree with TRBD2. CDR3 sequence (DNA): TGTGCCAGCAGCTTAGATTTAAGCGGGATTATCTACAATGAGCAGTTCTTC. Amino acids: CASSLDLSGIIYNEQFF. Supplemented by reference TRBV11-2 and TRBJ2-1, the full variable domain reads EAGVAQSPRYKIIEKRQSVAFWCNPISGHATLYWYQQILGQGPKLLIQFQNNGVVDDSQLPKDRFSAERLKGVDSTLKIQPAKLEDSAVYLCASSLDLSGIIYNEQFFGPGTRLTVL.